These 10 T cell receptor beta chains share one sample of origin, sequenced in a study of blood T cell repertoires in COVID-19. Some clones are missing from TCRdb's copy, which holds only in-frame ones; the method was immunoSEQ multiplex PCR. The table has around 300,000 clones, 90% seen once. The source material was peripheral blood. The receptors originated from a woman in her thirties or forties with COVID-19, enrolled during active disease.

The J gene is TRBJ1-5, the V gene TRBV18; D not resolved. The V end was cut by 6 bases, the J end by 7 bases, with 16 bases between. Germline CDR1 KGHSH, CDR2 LQKENI. This CDR3 is 14 amino acids long. As DNA, the CDR3 is TGTGCCAGCTCCCTAAACCCGTTCCCCCAGCCCCAGCATTTT. It yields the protein CASSLNPFPQPQHF.

The rearrangement joins TRBV20-1 to TRBJ2-5; the D gene is possibly TRBD2 (5 bases). V was cut by 3 bases and J by 3 bases, with 11 bases left in between. Germline loops: CDR1 DFQATT, CDR2 SNEGSKA (reference sequence). The CDR3 consists of 13 residues. CDR3 DNA sequence: TGCAGTGCTAGTCCGGGAACCGAAGAGACCCAGTACTTC. It translates to CSASPGTEETQYF.

This rearrangement joins TRBV4-3 to TRBJ2-5; D remains ambiguous. V shed 2 bases and J shed 5 bases, with 9 bases lying between them. Per the germline V gene, CDR1 is LGHNA and CDR2 is YSLEER. This CDR3 has 13 amino acids. CDR3 in amino acids: CASSQLQLETQYF. CDR3 sequence (DNA): TGCGCCAGCAGCCAACTACAGTTGGAGACCCAGTACTTC.

The V and J genes are TRBV3-1 (or the pseudogene TRBV3-2) and TRBJ1-2; D might be TRBD1 (6 bases). The CDR3 runs to 18 residues. CDR1 is LGHDT and CDR2 is YNNKEL in the germline V gene (reference sequence). The V end lost 3 bases, the J end lost 1 base, and 21 bases lay between the germline ends. The CDR3 loop reads CASSQGTLWGGYNYGYTF. CDR3 coding DNA: TGTGCCAGCAGCCAGGGTACCCTATGGGGGGGCTATAACTATGGCTACACCTTC.

This sequence joins TRBV18 and TRBJ2-7; the D is unclear. This CDR3 has 13 amino acids. V was shortened by 3 bases and J by 6 bases, with 12 bases between the two germline ends. The V gene's germline CDR1 is KGHSH and CDR2 LQKENI. In DNA, the CDR3 is TGTGCCAGCTCACCGTCCCAGGTGGGCGAGCAGTACTTC. Its protein is CASSPSQVGEQYF.

J is TRBJ2-3 and V is TRBV27; D perhaps matches TRBD2 (6 bases). Per germline, CDR1 MNHEY and CDR2 SMNVEV (reference sequence). The V end lost 4 bases, the J end lost 1 base, and 15 bases lay between the germline ends. The CDR3 covers 16 residues. DNA of the CDR3: TGTGCCAGCAGTTCCTCCCGGGACTGGGGCACAGATACGCAGTATTTT. Amino acid sequence: CASSSSRDWGTDTQYF.

V and J are TRBV15 and TRBJ2-7; 9 nucleotides agree with TRBD1. In germline, CDR1 is LNHNV, CDR2 YYDKDF (reference sequence). The J segment lost 5 bases and the V segment lost 2 bases, leaving 4 bases of the junction unmatched. The CDR3 contains 14 residues. The CDR3, as DNA: TGTGCCACCAGCAGATCGGACAGGGGAGACGAGCAGTACTTC. Its translation is CATSRSDRGDEQYF. Combining the CDR3 with reference TRBV15 and TRBJ2-7 gives the whole variable domain DAMVIQNPRYQVTQFGKPVTLSCSQTLNHNVMYWYQQKSSQAPKLLFHYYDKDFNNEADTPDNFQSRRPNTSFCFLDIRSPGLGDTAMYLCATSRSDRGDEQYFGPGTRLTVT.

This clone appeared a single time. The V gene is TRBV4-3, the J gene TRBJ2-7; 7 bases match TRBD2. After removal of 3 bases from V and 0 bases from J, the junction contained 14 bases not matched to a gene. Germline CDR1 LGHNA, CDR2 YSLEER. CDR3 length: 18 residues. The CDR3 is CASSQGIGAGPGSYEQYF. Written as DNA, the CDR3 is TGCGCCAGCAGCCAGGGGATTGGAGCGGGGCCCGGCTCCTACGAGCAGTACTTC.

The V gene is TRBV6-5, the J gene TRBJ2-1, with 15 bases that match TRBD2. The CDR3 length is 13 residues. After removal of 6 bases from V and 9 bases from J, the junction contained 0 bases not matched to a gene. The V gene's germline CDR1 is MNHEY and CDR2 SVGAGI. CDR3 in DNA: TGTGCCAGCAGGGGACTAGCGGGGGGTGAGCAGTTCTTC. Translating it yields CASRGLAGGEQFF.

This chain uses TRBV18 with TRBJ2-5; 8 bases are shared with TRBD2. This CDR3 has 14 residues. Germline V lookup: CDR1 KGHSH, CDR2 LQKENI. Losses at the gene ends were 2 bases for V and 4 bases for J; bases not matched to a gene: 3. This CDR3 reads CASSPAGGRETQYF. As DNA, the CDR3 is TGTGCCAGCTCACCAGCGGGAGGAAGAGAGACCCAGTACTTC.